Listed below are T cell receptor beta chains from one sample, sequenced in a study of technical replicates of blood from a handful of donors. This table comes from immunoSEQ multiplex PCR, and its TCRdb copy is limited to in-frame clones, with some not included. This table has about 63,000 clones, 85% to 90% appearing once. Specimen: PBMCs. These receptors were taken from a human donor in good health. Some clones in this sample may be carry-over from other donors' samples. The CDR3 runs from the conserved cysteine through the conserved F or W. The D gene is left open where the match is weak. Clone size is not always given. Where it is, it says once, few, many or a class for expanded clones.

TRBD2	TRBJ2-1	TRBV7-2	NA	TGTGCCAGCAGCTTACTCCGCGGGGGGGGGAATGAGCAGTTCTTC	CASSLLRGGGNEQFF
TRBD2	TRBJ2-3	TRBV10-3	once	TGTGCCATCAGTGAGCGACTAGCGGGAGTCGCAGATACGCAGTATTTT	CAISERLAGVADTQYF
NA	TRBJ1-5	TRBV7-2	NA	TGTGCCAGCAGCTTACAGGGAGGTCAGCCCCAGCATTTT	CASSLQGGQPQHF
TRBD1	TRBJ1-5	TRBV7-2	NA	TGTGCCAGCAGCTTATCAGGCAGGGGGACCGGCCAGCCCCAGCATTTT	CASSLSGRGTGQPQHF
NA	TRBJ1-1	TRBV6-5	NA	TGTGCCAGCAGTTACGAACAGAGCATGAACACTGAAGCTTTCTTT	CASSYEQSMNTEAFF
NA	TRBJ1-5	TRBV4-2	NA	TGTGCCAGCAGCCAGGACGAGCAGGGAAGACCGCCCCAGCATTTT	CASSQDEQGRPPQHF
TRBD1	TRBJ2-7	TRBV29-1	NA	TGCAGCGTCAACAGGGGAGAATACGAGCAGTACTTC	CSVNRGEYEQYF
TRBD1	TRBJ1-1	TRBV7-9	NA	TGTGCCAGCAGCTTAGGCGGGGACAGGGCAGCTTTCTTT	CASSLGGDRAAFF
TRBD1	TRBJ2-2	TRBV10-3	few	TGTGCCATAGGACAGGGGATCGCCGGGGAGCTGTTTTTT	CAIGQGIAGELFF
NA	TRBJ1-1	TRBV4-1	few	TGCGCCAGCAGCCTAGGGGGGAACACTGAAGCTTTCTTT	CASSLGGNTEAFF
TRBD1	TRBJ1-5	TRBV4-1	NA	TGCGCCAGCAGCCAAGACTGGGACAGTCGGTCTCAGCCCCAGCATTTT	CASSQDWDSRSQPQHF
NA	TRBJ2-1	TRBV19	NA	TGTGCCAGCCAAATCGGATGGAGCTCCTACAATGAGCAGTTCTTC	CASQIGWSSYNEQFF
TRBD1	TRBJ2-7	TRBV16	NA	TGTGCCAGCAGTCCGGACAGGGGGTACGAGCAGTACTTC	CASSPDRGYEQYF
NA	TRBJ1-2	TRBV15	NA	TGTGCCACCAGCAGAGTGAAAGTGGAGGGCTACACCTTC	CATSRVKVEGYTF
NA	TRBJ1-2	TRBV5-5	NA	TGTGCCAGCAGCTTGGTTGCGAAGCCCTATGGCTACACCTTC	CASSLVAKPYGYTF
NA	TRBJ1-2	TRBV6-1	NA	TGTGCCAGCACCTTCCAGACAGGACGGGGCGGCTACACCTTC	CASTFQTGRGGYTF
NA	TRBJ2-3	TRBV19	once	TGTGCCAGTACTCCCGGGGGTTTCTTTAGCACAGATACGCAGTATTTT	CASTPGGFFSTDTQYF
TRBD1	TRBJ1-5	TRBV5-4	NA	TGTGCCAGCAGCAAGGACAGGGACCGGGGAGCCCAGCATTTT	CASSKDRDRGAQHF